This T cell receptor (beta chain) was found in a study of cytomegalovirus exposure and HLA in healthy donors. Notes on the study in general: An analysis was carried out at a later point. It showed that HLA-associated TCR beta chains were more clonally expanded than equally common non-associated chains.

About this clone itself: Antigen specificity is unknown.

The PCR had 60 Vbeta and 13 Jbeta primers. The data were produced by immunoSEQ multiplex PCR, yet TCRdb's version contains in-frame clones alone and is incomplete. This sample's table reports 45,000 to 60,000 clones. CDR3 size: 14 residues. Germline assignment: CDR1 SGHVS and CDR2 FQNEAQ. V gave up 2 bases and J gave up 9 bases, with 17 bases separating them. The rearrangement uses TRBV7-8 and TRBJ2-7; D possibly corresponds to TRBD2 (5 bases). The sequence was obtained from a male donor in good health and CMV-seronegative. Sequencing was done on a sample of PBMCs. The DNA of the CDR3 is TGTGCCAGCAGCTTACGGGAACTCAGACGAGCGCAGTACTTC. It is translated as CASSLRELRRAQYF.